The rows below give T cell receptor beta chains drawn from one sample of a study of T cells of healthy individuals. TCRdb ran MiXCR on the 5' RACE reads and lists one entry per CDR3 protein. Here the sample spans tens of thousands of distinct CDR3 sequences, 4% to 5.5% being singletons. These receptors originate from a human donor in good health. The CDR3 runs from the conserved cysteine through the conserved F or W. D genes are given only for firm matches. Not every row has a clone size; where given, it reads once, few, many or a size class.

few	TRBV12-3/TRBV12-4	TRBJ2-5	TRBD1	TGTGCCAGCAGTTCAACCGGGACAGGGGGCCAAGAGACCCAGTACTTC	CASSSTGTGGQETQYF
.	TRBV18	TRBJ1-2	.	TGTGCCAGCTCTCCCCCAGGCGGCTATGGCTACACCTTC	CASSPPGGYGYTF
few	TRBV5-1	TRBJ2-5	TRBD2	TGCGCCAGCAGCTTGAGCGCGGGACTAGTAATTGGACCCCAAGAGACCCAGTACTTC	CASSLSAGLVIGPQETQYF
many	TRBV7-9	TRBJ2-3	TRBD2	TGTGCCAGCAGCTTTAGCGGGGGCACAGATACGCAGTATTTT	CASSFSGGTDTQYF
.	TRBV3-1	TRBJ1-2	.	TGTGCCAGCAGCCAATTGAGCTATGGCTACACCTTC	CASSQLSYGYTF
.	TRBV2	TRBJ2-2	TRBD2	TGTGCCAGCAGTTCAACTAGCGGGAGGGCCTTCACCGGGGAGCTGTTTTTT	CASSSTSGRAFTGELFF
few	TRBV27	TRBJ2-7	.	TGTGCCAGCAGTTTAGGCCCCCCCGGCTACGAGCAGTACTTC	CASSLGPPGYEQYF
many	TRBV2	TRBJ2-7	.	TGTGCCAGCACGGGGGACCGCGCTGCCGAGCAGTACTTC	CASTGDRAAEQYF
few	TRBV21-1	TRBJ2-1	.	TGTGCCAGCAGCATTAGGACTAGCGGGAAGCAATGGCACAATGAGCAGTTCTTC	CASSIRTSGKQWHNEQFF
many	TRBV6-6	TRBJ1-5	TRBD1	TGTGCCAGCAGTAAGGGGGACAGGGCTAGCAATCAGCCCCAGCATTTT	CASSKGDRASNQPQHF
many	TRBV6-1	TRBJ1-1	TRBD1	TGTGCCAGCAGAGGAGGACAGGGATACACTGAAGCTTTCTTT	CASRGGQGYTEAFF
.	TRBV15	TRBJ1-4	.	TGTGCCACCAGCAGAGATCCAGCCGGGGTGGGTGAAAAACTGTTTTTT	CATSRDPAGVGEKLFF
few	TRBV5-1	TRBJ2-3	TRBD2	TGCGCCAGCAGCTTGGGCCCTTGGGGGGGGGAGACAGATACGCAGTATTTT	CASSLGPWGGETDTQYF
few	TRBV2	TRBJ1-5	.	TGTGCCAGCCGCCGAGACAGTCCCAATCAGCCCCAGCATTTT	CASRRDSPNQPQHF
many	TRBV12-3/TRBV12-4	TRBJ2-7	.	TGTGCCAGCAGTTTGCTTCTCGTCTACGAGCAGTACTTC	CASSLLLVYEQYF
many	TRBV13	TRBJ2-1	.	TGTGCCAGCAGCTTAGTTGGTGAGCAGTTCTTC	CASSLVGEQFF
many	TRBV2	TRBJ1-2	.	TGTGCCAGCAGTAAAGGGGATCGAGGCTACACCTTC	CASSKGDRGYTF
many	TRBV2	TRBJ1-1	.	TGTGCCAGCAGTTACCAGGCGAGGTACACTGAAGCTTTCTTT	CASSYQARYTEAFF
many	TRBV10-3	TRBJ1-1	.	TGTGCCATCAGTGTTCGACAGGACGACACTGAAGCTTTCTTT	CAISVRQDDTEAFF
few	TRBV12-3/TRBV12-4	TRBJ2-7	.	TGTGCCAGCAGTTCCTCTGTAGAGCAGTACTTC	CASSSSVEQYF
many	TRBV12-3/TRBV12-4	TRBJ2-7	.	TGTGCCAGCAGTTCGGGACCGAACTCCTACGAGCAGTACTTC	CASSSGPNSYEQYF
many	TRBV29-1	TRBJ2-1	TRBD2	TGCAGCGTCCCCTTAGCGGGAAGGTACAATGAGCAGTTCTTC	CSVPLAGRYNEQFF